The 28 T cell receptor beta chains below were found in one sample sequenced in a study of post-analysis software for immune sequencing data. These receptors are not linked to any known antigen. Prepared libraries of TCR beta cDNA carried unique molecular identifiers. TCRdb passed the PCR reads through MiXCR, listing each CDR3 protein once. The sample has approximately 440,000 distinct CDR3 sequences, 45% seen once. Findings of the study overall: Among 4 or 5 TRBV segments more frequent in patients than controls were TRBV5-6, TRBV5-1 and TRBV20-1.

Sequenced input: blood. Receptors originate from a girl aged 10-17 years with multiple sclerosis.

This chain links TRBV20-1 with TRBJ2-4; 11 positions match TRBD2. The DNA end favors TRBJ2-7, so the J call may be wrong. The CDR3 covers 16 residues. From germline, CDR1 is DFQATT and CDR2 SNEGSKA (reference sequence). DNA of the CDR3: TGCAGTGCTAGAGATTTAACTAGCGGGAGTTCGTACGAGCAGTACTTC. Translation gives CSARDLTSGSSYEQYF.

This chain's CDR3 is CSGRDYMNEQFF. As DNA, the CDR3 is TGCAGTGGAAGGGACTATATGAATGAGCAGTTCTTC. The rearrangement links TRBV20-1 to TRBJ2-1; TRBD2 aligns across 7 bases. Germline values: CDR1 DFQATT, CDR2 SNEGSKA (reference sequence). CDR3 length: 12 residues. V shed 7 bases, J shed 7 bases, and the junction held 7 bases outside the gene matches.

This chain connects TRBV18 to TRBJ2-1; 11 nucleotides agree with TRBD1. Germline V CDR1 and CDR2: KGHSH, LQKENI. The CDR3 extends over 15 amino acids. The V segment lost 2 bases and the J segment 15 bases; nucleotides outside the gene matches: 12. The CDR3 nucleotides read TGTGCCAGCTCACCAGGACAGGGGGCCAACACACGCCTGTTCTTC. Translated, it gives CASSPGQGANTRLFF.

A remark on this clonotype: One end of the junction does not line up with germline, which may come from a read error. V gene TRBV5-5 combines with J gene TRBJ2-7; TRBD1 aligns across 10 bases. The CDR3 totals 16 residues. Germline V gives CDR1 SGHKS, CDR2 YYEKEE (reference sequence). The CDR3 DNA sequence: TGTGCCAGCAGCTTGGCGGGACAGGGGTCGACCTACGAGCACTACTTC. This encodes CASSLAGQGSTYEHYF.

This clonotype was seen more than once but under ten times. The chain employs TRBV20-1 and TRBJ2-7; TRBD2 agrees at 11 bases. CDR1 DFQATT and CDR2 SNEGSKA come from the germline V gene (reference sequence). The CDR3 length is 14 residues. V shed 6 bases, J shed 5 bases, and the junction held 9 bases outside the gene matches. CDR3 bases: TGCAGTGCGCTGGGACTAGCGGCATTCGACGAGCAGTACTTC. Encoded protein: CSALGLAAFDEQYF.

This clonotype was observed once. J is TRBJ2-3 and V is TRBV10-3; D call uncertain. Trimming pared 1 base from V and 2 bases from J, leaving 16 bases between. The V gene's germline CDR1 is ENHRY and CDR2 SYGVKD. CDR3 length: 17 amino acids. The CDR3 protein is CAISELASVNPTDTQYF. DNA of the CDR3: TGTGCCATCAGTGAGTTGGCATCCGTAAATCCCACAGATACGCAGTATTTT.

The chain couples TRBV28 to TRBJ2-3; TRBD2 aligns across 14 bases. CDR3 length: 19 amino acids. Germline V gene sequence: CDR1 MDHEN, CDR2 SYDVKM. After removal of 6 bases from V and 5 bases from J, the junction contained 16 bases not matched to a gene. CDR3 in amino acids: CASRTSGRAFLKVQDTQYF. DNA for the CDR3: TGTGCCAGCAGGACTAGCGGGAGGGCCTTCCTCAAGGTGCAAGATACGCAGTATTTT.

This clonotype has just a few counts. The gene calls are TRBV20-1 and TRBJ1-5; 8 positions agree with TRBD1. The CDR3 loop spans 15 amino acids. Germline assignment: CDR1 DFQATT and CDR2 SNEGSKA (reference sequence). The junction had 6 bases not matched to a gene; V was cut back by 1 base and J by 4 bases. In DNA, the CDR3 is TGCAGTGCTAGAGTTCCGGGACAGGTTAATCAGCCCCAGCATTTT. Encoded protein: CSARVPGQVNQPQHF.

This clonotype was seen at least ten times. V usage is TRBV12-3 or TRBV12-4 and J usage is TRBJ2-3; no clear D. The CDR3 has 15 amino acids. V lost 7 bases to trimming and J lost 0 bases, with 14 bases between them. The CDR3, as DNA: TGTGCCAGCACCACTTTCCTATCTAGCACAGATACGCAGTATTTT. Its translation is CASTTFLSSTDTQYF.

The chain is built from TRBV9 and TRBJ1-1; D possibly corresponds to TRBD1 (6 bases). CDR3 length equals 15 residues. V was trimmed by 4 bases and J by 1 base, leaving 14 bases between them. Germline CDR1 is SGDLS and CDR2 is YYNGEE. The CDR3: CASSLIGGRNTEAFF. Written as DNA, the CDR3 is TGTGCCAGCAGCCTAATAGGGGGACGGAACACTGAAGCTTTCTTT.

Notes on this clonotype: The junction departs from germline at one end; a sequencing error may be responsible. The gene calls are TRBV29-1 and TRBJ2-7; maybe TRBD2 (5 bases). The CDR3 length is 11 residues. Germline V CDR1 and CDR2: SQVTM, ANQGSEA. The CDR3 sequence is CSAEFRGEQYF. Here the CDR3 DNA reads TGCAGCGCTGAATTCAGAGGGGAGCAGTACTTC.

This clonotype was found a few times. V is TRBV4-2 and J is TRBJ1-2, with D unresolved. CDR1 LGHNA and CDR2 YNFKEQ come from the germline V gene. This CDR3 region has 14 residues. The germline V and J ends were trimmed by 0 bases and 1 base, with 6 bases remaining between them. The CDR3 loop reads CASSQESNNYGYTF. The DNA for the CDR3 is TGTGCCAGCAGCCAAGAGAGCAATAACTATGGCTACACCTTC.

The chain employs TRBV6-5 and TRBJ1-1, with D perhaps matching TRBD1 (6 bases). Trimming took off 7 bases at V and 5 bases at J, with 23 bases between the two ends. CDR3 length: 16 residues. Germline lookup yields CDR1 MNHEY and CDR2 SVGAGI. The CDR3 loop is CASTQVTLGRGTEAFF. CDR3 bases: TGTGCCAGCACTCAAGTTACTCTGGGGAGGGGGACTGAAGCTTTCTTT.

CDR3 sequence reads: CASSQQRGSSETQYF. The CDR3 DNA reads TGTGCCAGCAGCCAGCAAAGAGGGAGTTCAGAGACCCAGTACTTC. V usage is TRBV7-9 and J usage is TRBJ2-7; maybe TRBD2 (5 bases). Near its end, the DNA agrees better with TRBJ2-5, so the J call may be wrong. The CDR3 has 15 residues. Per the germline V gene, CDR1 is SEHNR and CDR2 is FQNEAQ (reference sequence).

V gene TRBV20-1 combines with J gene TRBJ1-5; D possibly corresponds to TRBD1 (5 bases). The CDR3 length is 15 residues. Germline V gene data show CDR1 as DFQATT and CDR2 as SNEGSKA (reference sequence). V shed 5 bases and J shed 1 base, with 15 bases lying between them. The CDR3 sequence is CSASLLDTSNQPQHF. For the CDR3, the DNA is TGCAGTGCTTCCCTATTGGACACAAGCAATCAGCCCCAGCATTTT.

This sequence joins TRBV12-3 or TRBV12-4 and TRBJ2-5; a weak D match, TRBD2 (5 bases). V lost 4 bases to trimming and J lost 5 bases, with 11 bases between them. CDR3 length equals 13 residues. The CDR3 sequence is CASSSGWEETQYF. CDR3 DNA sequence: TGTGCCAGCAGTTCGGGGTGGGAGGAGACCCAGTACTTC.

About this clonotype: The junction departs from germline at one end; a sequencing error may be responsible. The rearrangement joins TRBV6-5 to TRBJ1-2; D is possibly TRBD1 (6 bases). CDR3 size: 14 residues. From germline, CDR1 is MNHEY and CDR2 SVGAGI. The CDR3 loop is CASSDSSGVGGYTF. The DNA of the CDR3 is TGTGCCAGCAGTGACTCCTCAGGGGTAGGAGGCTACACCTTC.

The chain couples TRBV6-2 or TRBV6-3 to TRBJ1-5, with D possibly being TRBD1 (6 bases). This CDR3 region has 16 residues. The germline gives CDR1 MNHEY, CDR2 SVGEGT. Trimming pared 7 bases from V and 5 bases from J, leaving 21 bases between. DNA of the CDR3: TGTGCCAGCACCAACACACGCCAGGGGAGAGATCAGCCCCAGCATTTT. It yields the protein CASTNTRQGRDQPQHF.

This clonotype occurred a few times. The J gene is TRBJ1-1, the V gene TRBV15, with D unresolved. CDR3 length: 12 amino acids. Deletions cut 5 bases from V and 7 bases from J, with 11 bases between. Germline V CDR1 and CDR2: LNHNV, YYDKDF (reference sequence). This CDR3 is CATSGRTFEAFF. Written as DNA, the CDR3 is TGTGCCACCAGCGGACGGACTTTTGAAGCTTTCTTT.

This sequence joins TRBV7-9 and TRBJ2-7, with TRBD2 identical over 12 bases. The J call may be in error: the DNA end matches TRBJ2-5 better. Germline values: CDR1 SEHNR, CDR2 FQNEAQ (reference sequence). The CDR3 sequence is 15 residues long. CDR3 nucleotides: TGTGCCAGCAGCGACCTAGCGGGAGGGGGAGAGACCCAGTACTTC. Encoded protein: CASSDLAGGGETQYF.

The rearrangement uses TRBV15 and TRBJ2-3, with TRBD2 identical over 11 bases. Germline V gives CDR1 LNHNV, CDR2 YYDKDF (reference sequence). The CDR3 totals 16 residues. The J segment lost 3 bases and the V segment lost 5 bases, leaving 7 bases of the junction unmatched. This CDR3 reads CATSLELAGETDTQYF. The CDR3 DNA reads as TGTGCCACCAGCCTAGAACTAGCGGGAGAAACAGATACGCAGTATTTT.

The chain joins TRBV4-1 to TRBJ1-1; no definite D call. Looked up from germline, CDR1 is MGHRA and CDR2 is YSYEKL. The CDR3 length is 18 residues. Trimming took off 0 bases at V and 0 bases at J, with 17 bases between the two ends. The DNA of the CDR3 is TGCGCCAGCAGCCAAGAGGTTTGGGTTGGGCTCGTGAACACTGAAGCTTTCTTT. Protein sequence: CASSQEVWVGLVNTEAFF.

This chain uses TRBV10-3 with TRBJ1-5; D remains ambiguous. The ends were cut back, 11 bases at V and 2 bases at J, with 19 bases in the middle. The CDR3 is 15 residues long. Looked up from germline, CDR1 is ENHRY and CDR2 is SYGVKD. CDR3: CASEEGEVGNQPQHF. DNA of the CDR3: TGTGCCTCTGAGGAGGGAGAGGTGGGCAATCAGCCCCAGCATTTT.

Turning to this clonotype: A single base separates this from a much larger clone, so it may be a read error. This sequence joins TRBV29-1 and TRBJ2-7; TRBD2 agrees at 8 bases. The CDR3 loop spans 13 amino acids. The germline CDR1 and CDR2 sequences are SQVTM and ANQGSEA. V dropped 6 bases and J dropped 7; count of bases not matched to a gene: 11. Written as DNA, the CDR3 is TGCAGCGTCGGACCCGCGGGAGGCGGAGAGCAGTACTTC. Encoded protein: CSVGPAGGGEQYF.

The rearrangement links TRBV7-8 to TRBJ1-1, with D maybe TRBD1 (5 bases). V lost 2 bases to trimming and J lost 6 bases, with 22 bases between them. The CDR3 sequence is 17 residues long. Germline assignment: CDR1 SGHVS and CDR2 FQNEAQ. CDR3 loop: CASSLRRAAPMGPEAFF. CDR3 nucleotides: TGTGCCAGCAGCTTACGTCGGGCAGCCCCCATGGGGCCTGAAGCTTTCTTT.

The chain links TRBV5-1 to TRBJ2-7; 8 bases agree with TRBD2. Germline values: CDR1 SGHRS, CDR2 YFSETQ. The V segment lost 2 bases and the J segment 3 bases; nucleotides outside the gene matches: 7. The CDR3 runs to 15 residues. The CDR3 DNA sequence: TGCGCCAGCAGCTTCCAGCGGGAGTTCCTCTACGAGCAGTACTTC. Residues: CASSFQREFLYEQYF.

This CDR3 is CASSLGDRTYGQYF. In DNA, the CDR3 is TGTGCCAGCAGCTTAGGGGACAGAACCTACGGGCAGTACTTC. The V and J genes are TRBV7-9 and TRBJ2-5; TRBD1 matches at 7 bases. Germline V gene data show CDR1 as SEHNR and CDR2 as FQNEAQ (reference sequence). This CDR3 region has 14 residues. Unmatched junction bases numbered 10, after V lost 1 base and J lost 11 bases.

A few counts support this clonotype. This chain connects TRBV15 to TRBJ1-2; D not certain. Between the trimmed V and J ends, which lost 0 bases and 7 bases, there was a span of 9 bases. The germline V gene encodes CDR1 LNHNV and CDR2 YYDKDF (reference sequence). This CDR3 spans 13 amino acids. CDR3 in amino acids: CATSREGGGGYTF. As DNA, the CDR3 is TGTGCCACCAGCAGAGAAGGCGGCGGTGGCTACACCTTC.